This T cell receptor beta chain was retrieved from a study of identical twins. V was clipped by 8 bases and J by 3 bases; unmatched bases: 4. Germline loops: CDR1 SEHNR, CDR2 FQNEAQ (reference sequence). The CDR3 loop spans 15 amino acids. This clonotype was seen only a few times. Template switching supplied a universal primer site; unique molecular identifiers were carried on the cDNA. Each CDR3 protein is one row after TCRdb ran MiXCR on the 5' RACE reads. The profile shows 270,000 or so distinct CDR3 sequences, roughly 8.7% of them singletons. The same specimen was also included in a second study, on yellow fever vaccine responses in identical twins. That paper notes: Among the twins, the vaccine T cell response reportedly seemed partly convergent and partly personalized.

The chain employs TRBV7-9 and TRBJ2-2; 12 nucleotides match TRBD1. Sequencing was done on a sample of CD8+ T cells sorted from blood. This receptor was identified in a woman aged 18-29 years in good health. As DNA, the CDR3 is TGTGCCAGCCTTCGGGACAGGGGGCACACCGGGGAGCTGTTTTTT. Its translation: CASLRDRGHTGELFF.